Sequencing of this T cell receptor (beta chain) was carried out in a study of CD8 T cells in Susac syndrome. The RNA input was roughly 0.45 to 1 ug, and it was reverse transcribed with random hexamers. TCRdb called the immunoSEQ multiplex PCR reads again in MiXCR, with one record for every CDR3 protein. The data show about 71,000 distinct CDR3 sequences, 96% seen once. V shed 3 bases and J shed 4 bases, with 3 bases lying between them. The germline V gene encodes CDR1 SNHLY and CDR2 FYNNEI. The CDR3 loop spans 12 amino acids. Sequenced input: CD4+ T cells from PBMCs. The chain is built from TRBV2 and TRBJ2-2; no definite D call. The TCR sequence derives from a human donor with multiple sclerosis. The CDR3 region is CASSEVTGELFF. The DNA of the CDR3 is TGTGCCAGCAGTGAGGTCACCGGGGAGCTGTTTTTT.